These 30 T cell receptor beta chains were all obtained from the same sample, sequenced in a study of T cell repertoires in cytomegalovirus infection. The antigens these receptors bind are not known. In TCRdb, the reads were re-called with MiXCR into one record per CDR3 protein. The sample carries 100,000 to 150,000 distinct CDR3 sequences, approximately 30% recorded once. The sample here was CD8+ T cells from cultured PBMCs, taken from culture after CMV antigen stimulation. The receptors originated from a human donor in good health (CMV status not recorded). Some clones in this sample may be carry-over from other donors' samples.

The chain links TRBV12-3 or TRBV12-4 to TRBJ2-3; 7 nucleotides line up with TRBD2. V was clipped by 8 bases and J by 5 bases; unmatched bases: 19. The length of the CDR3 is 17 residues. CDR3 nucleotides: TGTGCCAGCTCACCTATAGCGGGCGGCTCCTACAGAGATACGCAGTATTTT. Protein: CASSPIAGGSYRDTQYF.

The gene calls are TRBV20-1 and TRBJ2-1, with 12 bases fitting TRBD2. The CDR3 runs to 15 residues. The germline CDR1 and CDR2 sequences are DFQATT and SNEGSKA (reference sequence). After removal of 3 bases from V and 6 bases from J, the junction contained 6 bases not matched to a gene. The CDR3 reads CSASLGGLAGNEQFF. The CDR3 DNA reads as TGCAGTGCTAGTCTGGGGGGACTAGCGGGCAATGAGCAGTTCTTC.

In DNA form, the CDR3 reads TGTGCCAGCAGCTCCACCGGGGGGGAAACAGATACGCAGTATTTT. Translated: CASSSTGGETDTQYF. This chain links TRBV7-3 with TRBJ2-3; TRBD2 matches 8 bases. CDR1 SGHTA and CDR2 FQGTGA come from the germline V gene. The J segment lost 3 bases and the V segment lost 4 bases, leaving 6 bases of the junction unmatched. The length of the CDR3 is 15 residues. Full variable domain (remainder filled in from reference TRBV7-3 and TRBJ2-3): GAGVSQTPSNKVTEKGKYVELRCDPISGHTALYWYRQSLGQGPEFLIYFQGTGAADDSGLPNDRFFAVRPEGSVSTLKIQRTERGDSAVYLCASSSTGGETDTQYFGPGTRLTVL.

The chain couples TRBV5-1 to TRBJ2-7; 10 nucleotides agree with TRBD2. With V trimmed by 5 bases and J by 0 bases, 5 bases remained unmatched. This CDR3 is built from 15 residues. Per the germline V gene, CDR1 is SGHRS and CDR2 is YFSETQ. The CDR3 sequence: CASSLAGDSSYEQYF. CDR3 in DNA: TGCGCCAGCAGTCTAGCGGGGGATAGCTCCTACGAGCAGTACTTC. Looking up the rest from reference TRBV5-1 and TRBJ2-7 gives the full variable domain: KAGVTQTPRYLIKTRGQQVTLSCSPISGHRSVSWYQQTPGQGLQFLFEYFSETQRNKGNFPGRFSGRQFSNSRSEMNVSTLELGDSALYLCASSLAGDSSYEQYFGPGTRLTVT.

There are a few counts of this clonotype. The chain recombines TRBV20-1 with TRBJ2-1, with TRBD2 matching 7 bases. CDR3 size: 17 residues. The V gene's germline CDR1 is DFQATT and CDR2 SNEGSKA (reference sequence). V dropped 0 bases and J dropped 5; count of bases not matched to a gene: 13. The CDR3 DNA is TGCAGTGCTAGAGATCTCTTAGGGCTAGCGGCCCACAATGAGCAGTTCTTC. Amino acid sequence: CSARDLLGLAAHNEQFF.

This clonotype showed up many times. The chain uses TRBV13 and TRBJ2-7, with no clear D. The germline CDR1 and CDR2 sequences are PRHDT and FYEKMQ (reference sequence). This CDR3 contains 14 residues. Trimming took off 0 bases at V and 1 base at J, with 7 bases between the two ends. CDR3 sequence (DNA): TGTGCCAGCAGCTTAGGGGGATTGTCCTACGAGCAGTACTTC. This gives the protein CASSLGGLSYEQYF.

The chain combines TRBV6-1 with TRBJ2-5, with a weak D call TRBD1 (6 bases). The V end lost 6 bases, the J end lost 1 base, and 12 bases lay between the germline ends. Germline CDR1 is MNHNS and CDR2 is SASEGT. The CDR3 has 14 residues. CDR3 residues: CASRNTGIQETQYF. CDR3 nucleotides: TGTGCCAGCAGGAACACAGGGATCCAAGAGACCCAGTACTTC.

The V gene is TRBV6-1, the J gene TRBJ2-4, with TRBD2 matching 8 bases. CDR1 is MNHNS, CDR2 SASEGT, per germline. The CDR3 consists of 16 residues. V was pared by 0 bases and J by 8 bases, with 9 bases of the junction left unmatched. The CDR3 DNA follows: TGTGCCAGCAGTGAAGCCAGCGGGGGCTTCGGAGACATTCAGTACTTC. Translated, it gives CASSEASGGFGDIQYF.

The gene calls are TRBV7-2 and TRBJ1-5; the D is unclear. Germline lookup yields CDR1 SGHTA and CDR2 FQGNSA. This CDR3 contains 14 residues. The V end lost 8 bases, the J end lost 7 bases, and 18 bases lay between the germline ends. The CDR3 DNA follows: TGTGCCAGCGCCGGCGGACTATGGTACCAGCCCCAGCATTTT. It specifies CASAGGLWYQPQHF.

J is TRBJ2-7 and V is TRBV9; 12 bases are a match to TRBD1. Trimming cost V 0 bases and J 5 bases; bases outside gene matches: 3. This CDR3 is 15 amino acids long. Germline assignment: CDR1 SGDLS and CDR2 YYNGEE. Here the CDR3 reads CASSVAGQGAHEQYF. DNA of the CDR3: TGTGCCAGCAGCGTAGCGGGACAGGGGGCCCACGAGCAGTACTTC. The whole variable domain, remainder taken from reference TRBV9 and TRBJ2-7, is DSGVTQTPKHLITATGQRVTLRCSPRSGDLSVYWYQQSLDQGLQFLIQYYNGEERAKGNILERFSAQQFPDLHSELNLSSLELGDSALYFCASSVAGQGAHEQYFGPGTRLTVT.

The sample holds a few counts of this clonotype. CDR3 bases: TGTGCCAGCAGTCCGACAGAGGCCCATCAGCCCCAGCATTTT. Translated, it gives CASSPTEAHQPQHF. The gene calls are TRBV12-3 or TRBV12-4 and TRBJ1-5; the D gene is possibly TRBD1 (5 bases). Trimming took 5 bases from V and 5 from J, leaving 13 bases between them. The CDR3 is 14 amino acids.

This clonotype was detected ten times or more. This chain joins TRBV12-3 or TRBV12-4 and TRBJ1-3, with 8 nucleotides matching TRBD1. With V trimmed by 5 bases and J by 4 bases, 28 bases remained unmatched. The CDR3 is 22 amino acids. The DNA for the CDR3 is TGTGCCAGCAGTCCACTCTATCGGTGGACAGGGAAGCCGGAGAGGTGGGGAAACACCATATATTTT. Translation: CASSPLYRWTGKPERWGNTIYF.

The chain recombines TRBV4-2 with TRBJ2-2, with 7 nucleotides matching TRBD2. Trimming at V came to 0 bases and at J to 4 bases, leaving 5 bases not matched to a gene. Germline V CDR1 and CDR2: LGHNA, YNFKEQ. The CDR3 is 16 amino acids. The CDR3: CASSQESGGGTGELFF. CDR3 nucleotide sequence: TGTGCCAGCAGCCAAGAATCGGGGGGAGGCACCGGGGAGCTGTTTTTT.

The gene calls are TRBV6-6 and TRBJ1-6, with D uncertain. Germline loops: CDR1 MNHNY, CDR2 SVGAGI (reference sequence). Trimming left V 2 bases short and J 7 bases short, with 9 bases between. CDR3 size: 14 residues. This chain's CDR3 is CASSYAGVNSPLHF. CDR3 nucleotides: TGTGCCAGCAGTTACGCAGGAGTCAATTCACCCCTCCACTTT.

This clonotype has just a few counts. For the CDR3, the DNA is TGTGCCAGCAGTGATAGACTAGCGTTCGACAATGAGCAGTTCTTC. Protein sequence: CASSDRLAFDNEQFF. The chain employs TRBV6-1 and TRBJ2-1, with 8 positions matching TRBD2. CDR3 size: 15 residues. Germline V lookup: CDR1 MNHNS, CDR2 SASEGT. The ends lost 3 bases at V and 5 bases at J; junction bases unmatched: 6.

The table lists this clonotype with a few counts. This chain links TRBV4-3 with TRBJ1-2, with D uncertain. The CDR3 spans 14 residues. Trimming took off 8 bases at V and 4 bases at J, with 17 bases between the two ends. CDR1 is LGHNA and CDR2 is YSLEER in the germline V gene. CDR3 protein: CASRATQDFYGYTF. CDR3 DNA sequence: TGCGCCAGCCGGGCTACCCAGGATTTCTATGGCTACACCTTC.

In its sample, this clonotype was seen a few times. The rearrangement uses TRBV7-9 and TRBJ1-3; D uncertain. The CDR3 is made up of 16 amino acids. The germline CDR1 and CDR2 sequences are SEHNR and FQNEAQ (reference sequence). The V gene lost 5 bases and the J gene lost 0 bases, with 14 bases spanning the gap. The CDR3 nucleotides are TGTGCCAGCAGCCGACGGACGGGAGACTCTGGAAACACCATATATTTT. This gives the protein CASSRRTGDSGNTIYF.

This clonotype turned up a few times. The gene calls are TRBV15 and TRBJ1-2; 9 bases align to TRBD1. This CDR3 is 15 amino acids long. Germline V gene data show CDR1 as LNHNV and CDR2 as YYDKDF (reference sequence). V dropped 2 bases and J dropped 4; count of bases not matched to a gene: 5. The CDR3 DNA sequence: TGTGCCACCAGCAGAAACCGGGACAGGGTCTATGGCTACACCTTC. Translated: CATSRNRDRVYGYTF.

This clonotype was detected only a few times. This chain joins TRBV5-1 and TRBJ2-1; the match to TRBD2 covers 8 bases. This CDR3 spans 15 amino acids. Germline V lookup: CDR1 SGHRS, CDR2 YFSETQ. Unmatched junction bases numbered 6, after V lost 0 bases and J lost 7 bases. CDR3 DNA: TGCGCCAGCAGCTTGGCCGTAGCGGGGATAAATGAGCAGTTCTTC. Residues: CASSLAVAGINEQFF.

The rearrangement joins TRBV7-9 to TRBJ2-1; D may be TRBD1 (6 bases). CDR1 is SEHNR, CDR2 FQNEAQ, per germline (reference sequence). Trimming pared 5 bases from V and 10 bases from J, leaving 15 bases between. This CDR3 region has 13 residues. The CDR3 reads CASSQGGQLEQFF. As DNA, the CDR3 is TGTGCCAGCAGCCAGGGTGGACAGTTGGAGCAGTTCTTC. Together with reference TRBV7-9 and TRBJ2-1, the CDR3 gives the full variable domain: DTGVSQNPRHKITKRGQNVTFRCDPISEHNRLYWYRQTLGQGPEFLTYFQNEAQLEKSRLLSDRFSAERPKGSFSTLEIQRTEQGDSAMYLCASSQGGQLEQFFGPGTRLTVL.

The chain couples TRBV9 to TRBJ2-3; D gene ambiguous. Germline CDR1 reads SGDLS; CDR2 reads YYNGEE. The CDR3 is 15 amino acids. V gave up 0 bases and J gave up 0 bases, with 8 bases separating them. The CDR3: CASSVVGSSTDTQYF. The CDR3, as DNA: TGTGCCAGCAGCGTAGTGGGGTCTAGCACAGATACGCAGTATTTT.

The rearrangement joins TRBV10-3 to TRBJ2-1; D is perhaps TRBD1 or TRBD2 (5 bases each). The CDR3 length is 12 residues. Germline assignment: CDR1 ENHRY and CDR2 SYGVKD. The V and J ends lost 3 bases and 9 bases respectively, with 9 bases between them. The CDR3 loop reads CAISDGGFEQFF. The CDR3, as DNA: TGTGCCATCAGTGATGGGGGATTTGAGCAGTTCTTC.

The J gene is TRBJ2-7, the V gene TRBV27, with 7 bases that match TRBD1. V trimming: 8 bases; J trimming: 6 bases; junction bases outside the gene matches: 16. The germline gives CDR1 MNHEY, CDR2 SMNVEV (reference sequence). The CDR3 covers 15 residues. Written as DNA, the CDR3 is TGTGCCAGCGGGACCTCCGGGACAGTCTTGGTCGAGCAGTACTTC. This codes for CASGTSGTVLVEQYF.

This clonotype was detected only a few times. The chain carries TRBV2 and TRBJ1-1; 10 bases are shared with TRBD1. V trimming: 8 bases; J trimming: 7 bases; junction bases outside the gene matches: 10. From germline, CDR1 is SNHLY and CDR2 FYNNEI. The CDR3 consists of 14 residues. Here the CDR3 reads CASRRDRGIDEAFF. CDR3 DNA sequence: TGTGCCAGCCGAAGGGACAGGGGCATTGATGAAGCTTTCTTT.

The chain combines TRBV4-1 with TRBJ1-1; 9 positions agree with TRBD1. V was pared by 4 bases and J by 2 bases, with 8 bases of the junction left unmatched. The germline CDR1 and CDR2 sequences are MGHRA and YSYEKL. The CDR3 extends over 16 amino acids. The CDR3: CASSLGQGSRNTEAFF. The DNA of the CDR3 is TGCGCCAGCAGCCTCGGACAGGGGAGTAGAAACACTGAAGCTTTCTTT.

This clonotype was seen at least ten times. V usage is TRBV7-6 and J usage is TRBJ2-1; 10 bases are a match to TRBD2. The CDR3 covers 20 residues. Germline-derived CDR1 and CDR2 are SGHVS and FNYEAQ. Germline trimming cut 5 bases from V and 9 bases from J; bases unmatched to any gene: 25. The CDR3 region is CASSPGWRLAGVNQVPEQFF. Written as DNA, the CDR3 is TGTGCCAGCAGCCCCGGTTGGAGGCTAGCGGGGGTCAACCAGGTTCCTGAGCAGTTCTTC.

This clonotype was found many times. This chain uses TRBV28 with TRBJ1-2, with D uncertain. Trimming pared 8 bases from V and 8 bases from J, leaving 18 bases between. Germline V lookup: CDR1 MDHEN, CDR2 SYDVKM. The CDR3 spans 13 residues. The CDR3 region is CASGDEYNWGYTF. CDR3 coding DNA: TGTGCCAGCGGAGACGAATACAATTGGGGCTACACCTTC.

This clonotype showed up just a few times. The CDR3 bases are TGTGCCAGCAGTACTAGCACTGGCTCCTACAATGAGCAGTTCTTC. It encodes CASSTSTGSYNEQFF. The chain combines TRBV6-1 with TRBJ2-1; a possible D gene is TRBD2 (6 bases). Germline assignment: CDR1 MNHNS and CDR2 SASEGT. The CDR3 has 15 amino acids. V dropped 5 bases and J dropped 0 bases, with 11 bases sitting between them.

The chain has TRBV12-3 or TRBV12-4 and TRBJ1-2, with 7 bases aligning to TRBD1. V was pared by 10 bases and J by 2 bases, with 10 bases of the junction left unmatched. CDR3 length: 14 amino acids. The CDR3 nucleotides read TGTGCCATCCCCTCGGAGGGGGCAAACTATGGCTACACCTTC. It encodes CAIPSEGANYGYTF.

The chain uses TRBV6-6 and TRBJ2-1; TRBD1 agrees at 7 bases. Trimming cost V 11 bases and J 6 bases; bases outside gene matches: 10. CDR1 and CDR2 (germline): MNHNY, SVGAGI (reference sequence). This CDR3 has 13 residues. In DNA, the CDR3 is TGTGCCTGTTGGACAGGAACCACCAATGAGCAGTTCTTC. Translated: CACWTGTTNEQFF.